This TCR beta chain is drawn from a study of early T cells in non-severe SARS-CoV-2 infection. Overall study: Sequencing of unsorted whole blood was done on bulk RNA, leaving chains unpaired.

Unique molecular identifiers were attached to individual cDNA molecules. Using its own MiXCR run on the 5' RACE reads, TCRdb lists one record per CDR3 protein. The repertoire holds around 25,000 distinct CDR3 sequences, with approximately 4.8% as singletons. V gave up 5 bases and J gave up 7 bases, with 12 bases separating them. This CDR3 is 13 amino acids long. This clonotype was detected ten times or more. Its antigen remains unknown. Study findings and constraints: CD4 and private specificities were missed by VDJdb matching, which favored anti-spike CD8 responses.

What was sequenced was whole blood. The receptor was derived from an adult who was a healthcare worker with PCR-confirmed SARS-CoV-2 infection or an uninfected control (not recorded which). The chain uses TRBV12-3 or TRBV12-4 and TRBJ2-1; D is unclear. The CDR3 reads CASSLHAANEQFF. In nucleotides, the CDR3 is TGTGCCAGCAGTCTTCACGCCGCGAATGAGCAGTTCTTC.